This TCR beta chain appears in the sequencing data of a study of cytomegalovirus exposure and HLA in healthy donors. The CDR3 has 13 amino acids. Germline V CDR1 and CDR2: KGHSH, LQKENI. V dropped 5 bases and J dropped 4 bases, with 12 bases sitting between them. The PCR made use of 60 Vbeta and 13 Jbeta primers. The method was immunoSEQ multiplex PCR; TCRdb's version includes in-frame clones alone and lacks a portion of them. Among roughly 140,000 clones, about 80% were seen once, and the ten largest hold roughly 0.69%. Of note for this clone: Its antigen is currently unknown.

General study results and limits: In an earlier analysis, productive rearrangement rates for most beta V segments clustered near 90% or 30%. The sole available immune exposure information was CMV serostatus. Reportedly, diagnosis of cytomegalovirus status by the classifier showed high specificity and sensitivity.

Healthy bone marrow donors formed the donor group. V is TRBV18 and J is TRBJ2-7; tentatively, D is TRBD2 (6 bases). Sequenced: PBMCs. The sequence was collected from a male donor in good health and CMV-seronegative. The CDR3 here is CASSTVGGYEQYF. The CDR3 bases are TGTGCCAGCTCAACCGTGGGGGGTTACGAGCAGTACTTC.